This entry describes one T cell receptor (beta chain). CDR1 is SNHLY and CDR2 is FYNNEI in the germline V gene. This CDR3 is 12 amino acids long. These data originate in a study of CXCR3-negative and CXCR3-positive naive CD8 T cells. Whole-study context: Total TRB output reached about 135 million reads, about 1.5 +/- 0.3 million per library.

The libraries of TRB cDNA were prepared using 5' RACE with UMI labels. No DNA is given; TCRdb re-called the 5' RACE reads and lists each CDR3 protein once. The repertoire table contains about 43,000 distinct CDR3 sequences. The genes are TRBV2 and TRBJ1-1; the TRBD1 assignment by TCRdb is unverifiable without DNA. Sequencing was done on a sample of memory CD8+ T cells from blood. This sequence originates from a human donor in good health. Some clones in this sample may be carry-over from other donors' samples. CDR3 region: CASRSGGTEAFF.